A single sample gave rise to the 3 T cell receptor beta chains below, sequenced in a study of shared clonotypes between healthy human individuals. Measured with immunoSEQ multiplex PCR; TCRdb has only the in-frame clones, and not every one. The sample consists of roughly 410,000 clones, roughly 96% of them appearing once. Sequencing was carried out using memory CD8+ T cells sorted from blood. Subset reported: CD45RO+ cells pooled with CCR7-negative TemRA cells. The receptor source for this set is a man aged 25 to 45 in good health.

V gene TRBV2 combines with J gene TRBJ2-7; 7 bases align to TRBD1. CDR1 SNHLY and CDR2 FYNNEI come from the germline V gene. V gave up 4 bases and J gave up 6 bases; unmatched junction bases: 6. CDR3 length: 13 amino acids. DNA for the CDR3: TGTGCCAGCAGTGGACAGGGTATGCGCGAGCAGTACTTC. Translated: CASSGQGMREQYF. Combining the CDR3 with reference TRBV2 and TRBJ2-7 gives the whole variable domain EPEVTQTPSHQVTQMGQEVILRCVPISNHLYFYWYRQILGQKVEFLVSFYNNEISEKSEIFDDQFSVERPDGSNFTLKIRSTKLEDSAMYFCASSGQGMREQYFGPGTRLTVT.

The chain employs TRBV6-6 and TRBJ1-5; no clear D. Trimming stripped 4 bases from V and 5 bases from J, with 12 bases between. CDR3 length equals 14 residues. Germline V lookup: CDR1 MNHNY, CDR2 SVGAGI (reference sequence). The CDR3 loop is CASSFSPYYQPQHF. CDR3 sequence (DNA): TGTGCCAGCAGTTTTTCCCCCTACTATCAGCCCCAGCATTTT.

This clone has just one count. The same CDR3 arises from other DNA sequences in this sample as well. Here the CDR3 reads CSAGTPYEQYF. DNA of the CDR3: TGCAGTGCTGGGACGCCCTACGAGCAGTACTTC. The chain is built from TRBV20-1 and TRBJ2-7, with D perhaps given as TRBD1 or TRBD2 (5 bases each). Trimming cost V 5 bases and J 2 bases, with 7 bases left between them. CDR1 and CDR2 from the germline V gene are DFQATT and SNEGSKA (reference sequence). This CDR3 spans 11 amino acids.